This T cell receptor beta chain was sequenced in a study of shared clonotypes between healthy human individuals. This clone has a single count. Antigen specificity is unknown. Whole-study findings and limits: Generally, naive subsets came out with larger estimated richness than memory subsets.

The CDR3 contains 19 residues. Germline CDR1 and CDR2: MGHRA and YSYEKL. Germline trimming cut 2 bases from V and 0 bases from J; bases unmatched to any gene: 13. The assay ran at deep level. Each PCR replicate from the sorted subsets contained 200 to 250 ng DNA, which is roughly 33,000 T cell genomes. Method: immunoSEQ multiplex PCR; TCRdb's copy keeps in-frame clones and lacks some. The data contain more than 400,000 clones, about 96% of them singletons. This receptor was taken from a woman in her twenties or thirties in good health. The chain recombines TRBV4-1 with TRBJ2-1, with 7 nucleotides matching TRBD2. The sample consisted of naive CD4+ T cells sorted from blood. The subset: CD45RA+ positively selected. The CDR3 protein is CASSQPTSPVFSSYNEQFF. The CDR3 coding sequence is TGCGCCAGCAGCCAACCGACTAGCCCGGTGTTCAGCTCCTACAATGAGCAGTTCTTC.